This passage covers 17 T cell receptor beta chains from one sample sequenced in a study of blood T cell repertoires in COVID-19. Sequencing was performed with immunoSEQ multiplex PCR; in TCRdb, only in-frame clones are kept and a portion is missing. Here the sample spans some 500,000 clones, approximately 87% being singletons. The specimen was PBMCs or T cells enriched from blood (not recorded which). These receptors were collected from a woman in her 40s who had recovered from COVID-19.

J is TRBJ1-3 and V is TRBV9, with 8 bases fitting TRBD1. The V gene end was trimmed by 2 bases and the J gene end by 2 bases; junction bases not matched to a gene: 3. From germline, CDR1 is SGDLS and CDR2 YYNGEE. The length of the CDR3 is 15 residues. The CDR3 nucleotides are TGTGCCAGCAGCGTGACGGGACAGGCTGGAAACACCATATATTTT. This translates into CASSVTGQAGNTIYF.

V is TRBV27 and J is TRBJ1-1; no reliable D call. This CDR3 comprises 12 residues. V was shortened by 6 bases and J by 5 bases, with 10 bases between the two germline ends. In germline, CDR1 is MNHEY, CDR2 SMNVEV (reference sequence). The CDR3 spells CASSGRGTEAFF. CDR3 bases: TGTGCCAGCAGCGGACGGGGAACTGAAGCTTTCTTT.

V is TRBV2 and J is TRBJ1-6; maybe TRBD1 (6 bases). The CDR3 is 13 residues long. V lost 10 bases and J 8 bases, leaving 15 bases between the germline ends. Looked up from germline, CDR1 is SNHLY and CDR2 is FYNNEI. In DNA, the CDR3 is TGTGCCACCTTTATCCCAGGGGATTCACCCCTCCACTTT. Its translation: CATFIPGDSPLHF.

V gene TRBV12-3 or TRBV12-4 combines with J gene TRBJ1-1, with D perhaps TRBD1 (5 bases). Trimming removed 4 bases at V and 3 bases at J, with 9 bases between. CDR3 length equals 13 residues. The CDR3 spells CASSWSRDTEAFF. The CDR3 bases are TGTGCCAGCAGTTGGAGCAGGGACACTGAAGCTTTCTTT.

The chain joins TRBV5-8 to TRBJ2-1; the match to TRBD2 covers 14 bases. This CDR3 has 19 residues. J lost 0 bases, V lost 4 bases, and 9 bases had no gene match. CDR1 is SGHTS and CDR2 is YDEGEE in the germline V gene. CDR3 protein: CASSLGLAGGLSSYNEQFF. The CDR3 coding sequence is TGTGCCAGCAGCCTAGGACTAGCGGGAGGCCTGAGCTCCTACAATGAGCAGTTCTTC.

The DNA of the CDR3 is TGTGCCAGCAGTGAAAAAGGAAAGGGGTTCGCACCCGGGGATACGCAGTATTTT. It translates to CASSEKGKGFAPGDTQYF. V gene TRBV6-1 combines with J gene TRBJ2-3; D possibly corresponds to TRBD1 (5 bases). The V end lost 2 bases, the J end lost 6 bases, and 24 bases lay between the germline ends. The CDR3 has 18 residues. Germline assignment: CDR1 MNHNS and CDR2 SASEGT.

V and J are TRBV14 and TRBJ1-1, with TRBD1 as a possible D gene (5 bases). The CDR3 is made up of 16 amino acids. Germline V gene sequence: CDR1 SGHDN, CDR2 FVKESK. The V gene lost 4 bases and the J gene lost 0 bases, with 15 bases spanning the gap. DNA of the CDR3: TGTGCCAGCAGCCGATTATCGGGCAGGGTGAACACTGAAGCTTTCTTT. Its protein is CASSRLSGRVNTEAFF.

In nucleotides, the CDR3 is TGTGCCAGCAGTCCGGGGGGGTCCGGGACACACTACGAGCAGTACTTC. Its translation is CASSPGGSGTHYEQYF. The chain carries TRBV25-1 and TRBJ2-7, with 8 nucleotides matching TRBD2. The CDR3 sequence is 16 residues long. V was clipped by 5 bases and J by 3 bases; unmatched bases: 12. The V gene's germline CDR1 is MGHDK and CDR2 SYGVNS.

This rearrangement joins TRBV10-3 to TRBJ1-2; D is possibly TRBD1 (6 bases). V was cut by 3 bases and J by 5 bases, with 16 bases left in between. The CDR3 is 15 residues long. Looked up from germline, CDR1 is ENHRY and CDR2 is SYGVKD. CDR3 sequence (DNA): TGTGCCATCAGTGAAAGACAGGCAAAAGGGTATGGCTACACCTTC. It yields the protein CAISERQAKGYGYTF.

The CDR3: CASSLEVTVDYGYTF. The CDR3 DNA sequence: TGTGCCAGCAGCTTAGAAGTGACAGTTGACTATGGCTACACCTTC. The V and J genes are TRBV7-9 and TRBJ1-2, with D tentatively TRBD1 (5 bases). The CDR3 runs 15 residues. V dropped 1 base and J dropped 3 bases, with 12 bases sitting between them. Germline CDR1 reads SEHNR; CDR2 reads FQNEAQ (reference sequence).

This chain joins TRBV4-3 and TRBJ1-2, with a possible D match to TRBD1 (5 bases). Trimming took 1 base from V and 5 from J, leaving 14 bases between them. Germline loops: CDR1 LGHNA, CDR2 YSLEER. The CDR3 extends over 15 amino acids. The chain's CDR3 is CASSQAIQESYGYTF. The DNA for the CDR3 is TGCGCCAGCAGCCAAGCAATACAGGAGTCATATGGCTACACCTTC.

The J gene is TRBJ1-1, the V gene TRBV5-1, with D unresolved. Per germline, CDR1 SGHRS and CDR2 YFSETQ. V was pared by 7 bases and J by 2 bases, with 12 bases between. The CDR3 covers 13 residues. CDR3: CASRRTENTEAFF. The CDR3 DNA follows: TGCGCCAGCCGTCGAACAGAAAACACTGAAGCTTTCTTT.

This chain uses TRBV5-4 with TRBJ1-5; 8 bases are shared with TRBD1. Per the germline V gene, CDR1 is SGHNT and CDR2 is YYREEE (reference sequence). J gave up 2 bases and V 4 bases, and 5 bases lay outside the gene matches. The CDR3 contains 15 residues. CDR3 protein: CASSPDRGGNQPQHF. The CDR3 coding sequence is TGTGCCAGCAGCCCCGACAGGGGAGGCAATCAGCCCCAGCATTTT.

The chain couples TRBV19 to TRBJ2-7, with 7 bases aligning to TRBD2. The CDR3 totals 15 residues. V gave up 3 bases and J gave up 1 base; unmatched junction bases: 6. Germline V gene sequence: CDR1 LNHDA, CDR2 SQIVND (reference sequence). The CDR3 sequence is CASSIGGSPSYEQYF. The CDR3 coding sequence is TGTGCCAGTAGTATTGGCGGGAGCCCTTCCTACGAGCAGTACTTC. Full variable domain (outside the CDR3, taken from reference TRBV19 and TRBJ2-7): DGGITQSPKYLFRKEGQNVTLSCEQNLNHDAMYWYRQDPGQGLRLIYYSQIVNDFQKGDIAEGYSVSREKKESFPLTVTSAQKNPTAFYLCASSIGGSPSYEQYFGPGTRLTVT.

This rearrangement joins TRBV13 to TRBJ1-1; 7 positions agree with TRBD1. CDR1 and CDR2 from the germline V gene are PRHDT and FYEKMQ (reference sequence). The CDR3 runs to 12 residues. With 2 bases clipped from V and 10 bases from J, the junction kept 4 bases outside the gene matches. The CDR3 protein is CASSLYRGRAFF. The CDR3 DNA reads TGTGCCAGCAGCTTATACAGGGGCCGAGCTTTCTTT.

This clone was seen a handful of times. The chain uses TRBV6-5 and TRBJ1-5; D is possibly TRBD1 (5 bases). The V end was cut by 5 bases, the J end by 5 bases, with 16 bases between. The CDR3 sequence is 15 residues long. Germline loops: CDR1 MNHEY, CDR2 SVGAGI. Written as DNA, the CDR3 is TGTGCCAGCAGTCCCCCCTCGGGGGGGTATCAGCCCCAGCATTTT. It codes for CASSPPSGGYQPQHF.

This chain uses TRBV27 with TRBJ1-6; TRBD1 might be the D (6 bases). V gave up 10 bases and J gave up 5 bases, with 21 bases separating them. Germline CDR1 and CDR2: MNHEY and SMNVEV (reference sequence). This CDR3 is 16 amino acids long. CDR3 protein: CATPCPTDSHNSPLHF. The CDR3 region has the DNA TGTGCCACCCCGTGTCCGACGGACAGTCATAATTCACCCCTCCACTTT.